A single sample gave rise to the 13 T cell receptor beta chains below, sequenced in a study of T-cell reconstitution after alpha-beta-depleted transplantation in children. Preparing the TCRbeta library involved the use of unique molecular identifiers. From the PCR reads, TCRdb called clonotypes with MiXCR, one entry per CDR3 protein. The table has about 460,000 distinct CDR3 sequences, 10% to 13% seen once. Sequenced material: PBMCs, taken before TCRalphabeta/CD19-depleted stem cell transplant. The receptors come from a child aged 2 to 15 with inherited bone marrow failure, due to receive a stem cell transplant.

This clonotype was seen only a few times. For the CDR3, the DNA is TGTGCCAGCTCACTACGACAGGGATCGGTGTATGGCTACACCTTC. Its protein is CASSLRQGSVYGYTF. V and J are TRBV18 and TRBJ1-2; 7 nucleotides align to TRBD1. J lost 5 bases, V lost 4 bases, and 10 bases had no gene match. Germline V gives CDR1 KGHSH, CDR2 LQKENI. The CDR3 is made up of 15 amino acids.

This clonotype was found many times. The rearrangement uses TRBV9 and TRBJ2-1; TRBD1 aligns across 8 bases. In germline, CDR1 is SGDLS, CDR2 YYNGEE. Trimming at V came to 4 bases and at J to 6 bases, leaving 6 bases not matched to a gene. The CDR3 sequence is 14 residues long. Here the CDR3 reads CASSKITGGNEQFF. The CDR3 bases are TGTGCCAGCAGCAAGATCACAGGGGGCAATGAGCAGTTCTTC.

On this clonotype itself: A clone one base away is much larger, so this may be a read error. This rearrangement joins TRBV13 to TRBJ1-2; possibly TRBD1 for D (5 bases). CDR1 and CDR2 (germline): PRHDT, FYEKMQ (reference sequence). The CDR3 covers 19 residues. The CDR3 loop is CASSQLSGTDHNYNHGYTF. DNA of the CDR3: TGTGCCAGCAGCCAACTCAGCGGGACCGACCATAACTATAACCATGGCTACACCTTC. The full variable domain, its missing parts supplied by reference TRBV13 and TRBJ1-2, is AAGVIQSPRHLIKEKRETATLKCYPIPRHDTVYWYQQGPGQDPQFLISFYEKMQSDKGSIPDRFSAQQFSDYHSELNMSSLELGDSALYFCASSQLSGTDHNYNHGYTFGSGTRLTVV.

This clonotype was picked up many times. This sequence joins TRBV12-3 or TRBV12-4 and TRBJ2-5; D might be TRBD2 (6 bases). V was clipped by 6 bases and J by 5 bases, with 13 bases between them. This CDR3 contains 13 residues. The CDR3 sequence is CASSLTAGETQYF. The CDR3, as DNA: TGTGCCAGCAGCCTTACAGCGGGCGAGACCCAGTACTTC.

Only a few counts were recorded for this clonotype. The gene calls are TRBV29-1 and TRBJ2-5; 8 bases are a match to TRBD2. CDR3 length equals 12 residues. Germline values: CDR1 SQVTM, CDR2 ANQGSEA. With V trimmed by 3 bases and J by 4 bases, 1 base remained unmatched. CDR3 nucleotides: TGCAGCGTTGACGCGGGAGGAGAGACCCAGTACTTC. This codes for CSVDAGGETQYF.

There are many counts of this clonotype. The chain combines TRBV7-2 with TRBJ2-7; tentative D call: TRBD2 (6 bases). Germline values: CDR1 SGHTA, CDR2 FQGNSA. V lost 1 base to trimming and J lost 3 bases, with 13 bases between them. CDR3 size: 15 residues. CDR3 residues: CASSLVDWRGYEQYF. In DNA, the CDR3 is TGTGCCAGCAGCTTAGTCGATTGGCGGGGCTACGAGCAGTACTTC. The whole variable domain, filled in from reference TRBV7-2 and TRBJ2-7, reads GAGVSQSPSNKVTEKGKDVELRCDPISGHTALYWYRQSLGQGLEFLIYFQGNSAPDKSGLPSDRFSAERTGGSVSTLTIQRTQQEDSAVYLCASSLVDWRGYEQYFGPGTRLTVT.

This clonotype was recorded at least ten times. The chain joins TRBV28 to TRBJ2-7; 7 positions agree with TRBD1. Germline assignment: CDR1 MDHEN and CDR2 SYDVKM. The CDR3 sequence is 17 residues long. V dropped 3 bases and J dropped 3; count of bases not matched to a gene: 14. This CDR3 reads CASSLAENRDRYYEQYF. CDR3 nucleotides: TGTGCCAGCAGTTTGGCCGAGAATCGGGACAGATACTACGAGCAGTACTTC.

The sample holds many counts of this clonotype. The chain joins TRBV7-8 to TRBJ2-6; tentative D call: TRBD2 (5 bases). The CDR3 totals 16 residues. Trimming shortened V by 5 bases and J by 0 bases, and 11 bases separated the two germline ends. Germline CDR1 SGHVS, CDR2 FQNEAQ. The CDR3 loop is CASSPASSSGANVLTF. The CDR3 coding sequence is TGTGCCAGCAGCCCAGCTAGCAGCTCTGGGGCCAACGTCCTGACTTTC.

This clonotype was counted ten times or more. CDR3 residues: CASSQGFWETQYF. CDR3 sequence (DNA): TGTGCCAGCAGCCAGGGGTTTTGGGAGACCCAGTACTTC. J is TRBJ2-5 and V is TRBV7-6; D might be TRBD1 (6 bases). In germline, CDR1 is SGHVS, CDR2 FNYEAQ. V lost 5 bases and J lost 5, with 12 bases in between. The CDR3 runs to 13 residues.

This clonotype has only a few counts. CDR3 loop: CAWSRTGVTDTQYF. The DNA of the CDR3 is TGTGCCTGGAGCAGGACAGGGGTAACAGATACGCAGTATTTT. The chain recombines TRBV30 with TRBJ2-3, with 9 positions matching TRBD1. Trimming at V came to 3 bases and at J to 3 bases, leaving 4 bases not matched to a gene. This CDR3 is 14 amino acids long. CDR1 is GTSNPN and CDR2 is SVGIG in the germline V gene (reference sequence).

To note about this clonotype: The junction and the germline gene differ at one end; a read error may be behind it. V usage is TRBV10-2 and J usage is TRBJ2-2; 9 nucleotides match TRBD2. Germline V CDR1 and CDR2: WSHSY, SAAADI. The CDR3 sequence is 17 residues long. The CDR3 loop reads CASKQFAGGLGTGEQFF. CDR3 nucleotides: TGCGCCAGCAAACAATTTGCGGGAGGGCTGGGTACCGGGGAGCAGTTTTTT.

The chain employs TRBV18 and TRBJ2-2; unclear D gene. This CDR3 comprises 15 residues. Germline V gives CDR1 KGHSH, CDR2 LQKENI. Trimming removed 0 bases at V and 2 bases at J, with 7 bases between. The CDR3, as DNA: TGTGCCAGCTCACCACCCAAGCACAACACCGGGGAGCTGTTTTTT. It is translated as CASSPPKHNTGELFF.

The table lists this clonotype with many counts. The J gene is TRBJ2-1, the V gene TRBV27; 7 positions match TRBD2. Germline CDR1 reads MNHEY; CDR2 reads SMNVEV (reference sequence). The J segment lost 4 bases and the V segment lost 5 bases, leaving 17 bases of the junction unmatched. This CDR3 has 18 residues. In DNA form, the CDR3 reads TGTGCCAGCAGTCCCCCTGGCTGGATCAGGGAGGGGTACAATGAGCAGTTCTTC. Its translation: CASSPPGWIREGYNEQFF.